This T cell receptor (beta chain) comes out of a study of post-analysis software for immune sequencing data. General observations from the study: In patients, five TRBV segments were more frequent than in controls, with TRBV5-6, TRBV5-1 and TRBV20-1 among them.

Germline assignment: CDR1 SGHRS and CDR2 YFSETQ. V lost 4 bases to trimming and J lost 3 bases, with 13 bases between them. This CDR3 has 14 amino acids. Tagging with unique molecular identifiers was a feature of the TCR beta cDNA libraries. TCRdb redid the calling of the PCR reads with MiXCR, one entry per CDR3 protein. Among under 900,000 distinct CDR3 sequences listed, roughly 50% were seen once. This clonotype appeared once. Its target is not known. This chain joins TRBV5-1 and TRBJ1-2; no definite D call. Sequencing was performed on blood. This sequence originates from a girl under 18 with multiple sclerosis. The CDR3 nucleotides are TGCGCCAGCAGCCCGGCAACCAGGCACTATGGCTACACCTTC. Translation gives CASSPATRHYGYTF.